This TCR beta chain was documented in a study of cytomegalovirus exposure and HLA in healthy donors. Findings of the study overall: In an earlier analysis, about 90% or about 30%: the productive usage of most TCR beta V segments. Reports state that TCR beta sequences accurately predicted most subjects' HLA-A and HLA-B alleles. Later examination showed HLA-associated TCR beta chains had greater clonal expansion than equally common others. TCR beta V- and J-gene trimming, according to a later analysis, was linked to a missense DCLRE1C variant.

Germline assignment: CDR1 SGDLS and CDR2 YYNGEE. The CDR3 totals 10 residues. With V trimmed by 3 bases and J by 14 bases, 1 base remained unmatched. Amplification used 60 Vbeta primers and 13 Jbeta primers. Using immunoSEQ multiplex PCR, the repertoire was profiled, and TCRdb retains in-frame clones only, with some absent. Of approximately 190,000 clones listed, about 80% are singletons. A remark on this clone: What it binds is not known.

Sequencing was performed on PBMCs. The chain has TRBV9 and TRBJ1-2, with 10 bases aligning to TRBD1. The source of this sequence is a man in his forties in good health and CMV-seropositive. The CDR3 loop reads CASSGQGATF. For the CDR3, the DNA is TGTGCCAGCAGCGGACAGGGGGCAACCTTC.